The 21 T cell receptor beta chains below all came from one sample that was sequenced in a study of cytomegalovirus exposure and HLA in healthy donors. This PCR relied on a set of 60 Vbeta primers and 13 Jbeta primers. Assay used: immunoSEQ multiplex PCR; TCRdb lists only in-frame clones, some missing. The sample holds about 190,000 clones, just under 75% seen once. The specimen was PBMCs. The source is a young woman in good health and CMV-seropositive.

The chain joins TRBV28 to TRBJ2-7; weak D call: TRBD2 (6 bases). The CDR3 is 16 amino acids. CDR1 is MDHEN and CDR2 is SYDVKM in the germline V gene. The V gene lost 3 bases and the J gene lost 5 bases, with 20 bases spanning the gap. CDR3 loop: CASSFKRAVYLDEQYF. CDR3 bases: TGTGCCAGCAGTTTTAAGCGGGCCGTGTACTTGGACGAGCAGTACTTC.

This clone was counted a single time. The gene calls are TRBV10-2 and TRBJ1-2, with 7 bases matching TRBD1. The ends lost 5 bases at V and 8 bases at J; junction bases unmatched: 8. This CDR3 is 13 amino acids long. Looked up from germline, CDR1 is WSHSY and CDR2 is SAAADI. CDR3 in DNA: TGCGCCAGCAGTCAGGGGACAGAGTACGGCTACACCTTC. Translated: CASSQGTEYGYTF.

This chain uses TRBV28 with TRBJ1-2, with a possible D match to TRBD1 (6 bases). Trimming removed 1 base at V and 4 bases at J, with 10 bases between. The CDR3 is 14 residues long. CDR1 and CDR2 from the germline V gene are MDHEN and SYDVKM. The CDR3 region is CASSLSGTFYGYTF. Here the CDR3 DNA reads TGTGCCAGCAGTTTATCCGGGACATTCTATGGCTACACCTTC.

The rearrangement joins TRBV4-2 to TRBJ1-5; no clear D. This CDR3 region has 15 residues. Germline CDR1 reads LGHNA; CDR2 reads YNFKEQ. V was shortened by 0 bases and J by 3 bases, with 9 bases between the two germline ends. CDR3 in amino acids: CASSQEAGSNQPQHF. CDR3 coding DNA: TGTGCCAGCAGCCAAGAAGCGGGCTCCAATCAGCCCCAGCATTTT.

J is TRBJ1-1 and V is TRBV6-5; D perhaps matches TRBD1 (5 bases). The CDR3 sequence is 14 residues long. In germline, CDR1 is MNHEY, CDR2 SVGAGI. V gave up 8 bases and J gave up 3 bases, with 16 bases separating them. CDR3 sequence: CASSALGPDTEAFF. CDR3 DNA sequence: TGTGCCAGCTCAGCATTGGGGCCGGACACTGAAGCTTTCTTT.

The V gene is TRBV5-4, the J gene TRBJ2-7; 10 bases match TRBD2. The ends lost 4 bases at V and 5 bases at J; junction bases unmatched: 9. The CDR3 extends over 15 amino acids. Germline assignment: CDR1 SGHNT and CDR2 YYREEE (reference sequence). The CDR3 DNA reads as TGTGCCAGCAGCGCCCCTAGCGGGAGAAGCCACGAGCAGTACTTC. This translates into CASSAPSGRSHEQYF. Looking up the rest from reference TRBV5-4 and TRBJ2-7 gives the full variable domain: ETGVTQSPTHLIKTRGQQVTLRCSSQSGHNTVSWYQQALGQGPQFIFQYYREEENGRGNFPPRFSGLQFPNYSSELNVNALELDDSALYLCASSAPSGRSHEQYFGPGTRLTVT.

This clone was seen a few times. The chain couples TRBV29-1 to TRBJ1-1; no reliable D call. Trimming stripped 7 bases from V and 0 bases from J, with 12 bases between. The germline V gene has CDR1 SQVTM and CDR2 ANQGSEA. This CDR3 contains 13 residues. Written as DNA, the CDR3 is TGCAGCGCCGCCCTATCGGTGAACACTGAAGCTTTCTTT. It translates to CSAALSVNTEAFF. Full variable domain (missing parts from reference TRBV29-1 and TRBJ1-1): SAVISQKPSRDICQRGTSLTIQCQVDSQVTMMFWYRQQPGQSLTLIATANQGSEATYESGFVIDKFPISRPNLTFSTLTVSNMSPEDSSIYLCSAALSVNTEAFFGQGTRLTVV.

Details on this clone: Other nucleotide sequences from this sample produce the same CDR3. The CDR3, as DNA: TGTGCCAGCAGTTTAGGGGCCTGGTACGAGCAGTACTTC. Encoded protein: CASSLGAWYEQYF. The V and J genes are TRBV28 and TRBJ2-7, with D perhaps matching TRBD1 (5 bases). Trimming removed 2 bases from V and 4 bases from J, with 9 bases in between. This CDR3 comprises 13 residues. Germline CDR1 is MDHEN and CDR2 is SYDVKM.

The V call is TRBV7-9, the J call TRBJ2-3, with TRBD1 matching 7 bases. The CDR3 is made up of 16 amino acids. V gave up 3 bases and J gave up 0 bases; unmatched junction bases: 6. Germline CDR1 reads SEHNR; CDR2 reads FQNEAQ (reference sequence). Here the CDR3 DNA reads TGTGCCAGCAGCTTGTTAGGGGGCGGAAGCACAGATACGCAGTATTTT. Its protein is CASSLLGGGSTDTQYF. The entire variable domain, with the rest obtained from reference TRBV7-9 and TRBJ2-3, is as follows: DTGVSQNPRHKITKRGQNVTFRCDPISEHNRLYWYRQTLGQGPEFLTYFQNEAQLEKSRLLSDRFSAERPKGSFSTLEIQRTEQGDSAMYLCASSLLGGGSTDTQYFGPGTRLTVL.

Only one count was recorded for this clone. The CDR3 region is CASTTSNTGELFF. The CDR3 region has the DNA TGTGCCAGCACGACTAGTAACACCGGGGAGCTGTTTTTT. The chain links TRBV6-5 to TRBJ2-2; TRBD2 might be the D (6 bases). V gave up 7 bases and J gave up 2 bases, with 8 bases separating them. CDR3 length: 13 residues. Germline V lookup: CDR1 MNHEY, CDR2 SVGAGI.

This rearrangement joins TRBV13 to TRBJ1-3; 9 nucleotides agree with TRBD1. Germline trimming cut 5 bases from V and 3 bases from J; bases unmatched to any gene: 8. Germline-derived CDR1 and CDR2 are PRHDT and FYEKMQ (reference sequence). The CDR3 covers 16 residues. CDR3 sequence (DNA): TGTGCCAGCAGCCAGCTTAGGACAGGGGTTGGAAACACCATATATTTT. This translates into CASSQLRTGVGNTIYF.

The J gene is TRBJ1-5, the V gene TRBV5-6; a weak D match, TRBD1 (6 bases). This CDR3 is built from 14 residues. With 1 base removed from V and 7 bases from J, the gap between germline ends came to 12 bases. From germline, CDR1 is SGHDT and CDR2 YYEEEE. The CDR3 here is CASSLTGSGQPQHF. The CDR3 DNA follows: TGTGCCAGCAGCTTGACAGGGTCGGGGCAGCCCCAGCATTTT.

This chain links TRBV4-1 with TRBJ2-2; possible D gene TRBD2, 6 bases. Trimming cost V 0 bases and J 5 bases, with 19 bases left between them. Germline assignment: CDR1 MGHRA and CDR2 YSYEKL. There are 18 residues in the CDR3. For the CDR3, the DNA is TGCGCCAGCAGCCAAGATTCCGTCGCGGGACTCTATACCGGGGAGCTGTTTTTT. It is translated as CASSQDSVAGLYTGELFF.

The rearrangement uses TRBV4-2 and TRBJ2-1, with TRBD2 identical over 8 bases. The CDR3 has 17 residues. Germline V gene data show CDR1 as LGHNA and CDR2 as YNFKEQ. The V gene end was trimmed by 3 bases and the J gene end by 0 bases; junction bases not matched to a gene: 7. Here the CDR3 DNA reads TGTGCCAGCAGCCACCCATGGACTAGCAGCTCCTACAATGAGCAGTTCTTC. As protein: CASSHPWTSSSYNEQFF.

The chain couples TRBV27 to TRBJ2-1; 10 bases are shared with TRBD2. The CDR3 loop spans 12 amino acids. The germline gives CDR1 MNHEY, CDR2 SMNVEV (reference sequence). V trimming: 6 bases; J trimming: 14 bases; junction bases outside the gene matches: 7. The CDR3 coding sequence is TGTGCCAGCAGACCATTAGCGGGAGGTAAGTTCTTC. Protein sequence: CASRPLAGGKFF.

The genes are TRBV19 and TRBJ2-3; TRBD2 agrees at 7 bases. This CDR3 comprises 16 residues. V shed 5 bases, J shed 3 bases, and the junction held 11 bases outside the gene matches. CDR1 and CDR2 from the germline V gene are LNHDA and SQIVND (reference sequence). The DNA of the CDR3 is TGTGCCAGTAGTCCTCTCGGGGGGAGGAGAACAGATACGCAGTATTTT. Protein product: CASSPLGGRRTDTQYF.

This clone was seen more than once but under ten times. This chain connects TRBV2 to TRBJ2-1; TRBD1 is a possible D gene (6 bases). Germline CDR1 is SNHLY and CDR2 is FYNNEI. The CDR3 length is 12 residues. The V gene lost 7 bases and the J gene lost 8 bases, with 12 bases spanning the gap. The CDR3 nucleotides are TGTGCCAGCAAGGCAGGGGTCGATGAGCAGTTCTTC. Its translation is CASKAGVDEQFF.

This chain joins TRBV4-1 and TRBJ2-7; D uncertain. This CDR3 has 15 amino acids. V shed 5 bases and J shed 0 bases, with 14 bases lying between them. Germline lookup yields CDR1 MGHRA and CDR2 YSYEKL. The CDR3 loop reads CASSATMGRSYEQYF. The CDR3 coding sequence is TGCGCCAGCAGCGCAACCATGGGCCGCTCCTACGAGCAGTACTTC.

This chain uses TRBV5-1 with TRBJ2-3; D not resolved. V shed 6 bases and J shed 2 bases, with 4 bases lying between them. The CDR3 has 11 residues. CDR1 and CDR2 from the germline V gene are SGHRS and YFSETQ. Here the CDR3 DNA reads TGCGCCAGCACTTACACAGATACGCAGTATTTT. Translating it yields CASTYTDTQYF.

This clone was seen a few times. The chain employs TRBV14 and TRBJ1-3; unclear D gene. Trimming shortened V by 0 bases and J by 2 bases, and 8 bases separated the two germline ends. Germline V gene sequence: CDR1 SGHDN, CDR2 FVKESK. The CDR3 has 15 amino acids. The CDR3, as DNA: TGTGCCAGCAGCCAAGACTTATCTGCTGGAAACACCATATATTTT. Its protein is CASSQDLSAGNTIYF.

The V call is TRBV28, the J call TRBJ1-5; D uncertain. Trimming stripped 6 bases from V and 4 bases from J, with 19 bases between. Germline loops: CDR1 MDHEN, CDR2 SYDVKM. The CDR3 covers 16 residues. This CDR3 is CASSVSWGGINQPQHF. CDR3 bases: TGTGCCAGCAGCGTATCCTGGGGAGGGATTAATCAGCCCCAGCATTTT.